This T cell receptor (beta chain) is from a study of response to subunit inactivated influenza vaccine. CDR3 length equals 14 residues. Germline assignment: CDR1 SGHDN and CDR2 FVKESK. V shed 3 bases and J shed 4 bases, with 11 bases lying between them. MiXCR was run by TCRdb on the RT-PCR reads, yielding one entry per CDR3 protein. The sample carries around 600,000 distinct CDR3 sequences, roughly 12% recorded once. The data also belong to a second study, concerning T cells expressing NK-cell markers. That work contributes: UMI-tagged 5'RACE template switching yielded the TCR beta cDNA. Sequenced donors, eight in total, included seven who were HCMV-seropositive and one who was seronegative. What restricted sorting to alpha-beta TCR T cells in several experiments was an anti-gamma-delta TCR antibody. For a handful of donors, the dominant NKG2C+ clonotypes made up roughly 1.0-7.0% of their CD8+ T cells. For a handful of donors, these clonotypes were likewise the leading ones in the CD3+CD56-NKG2C+ fraction.

The sample was PBMCs from blood, taken on the day of vaccination. V and J are TRBV14 and TRBJ2-3; D uncertain. This clonotype was sampled from a man aged 45-65 years who received an inactivated influenza vaccine. CDR3: CASSHTLGPDTQYF. The CDR3 bases are TGTGCCAGCAGCCACACACTCGGGCCAGATACGCAGTATTTT.